This TCR beta chain was obtained from a study of blood T cell repertoires in COVID-19. Study in general: There were acute and convalescent COVID-19 samples, and they came from the United States, Italy and Spain. The analysed material was cDNA or gDNA that came from T cells, B-cell-depleted T cells, or PBMCs.

The table lists this clone with a count of one. Trimming cost V 1 base and J 2 bases; bases outside gene matches: 13. Germline V gene sequence: CDR1 KGHSH, CDR2 LQKENI. There are 19 residues in the CDR3. Per the study methods: Nucleated cell counts were estimated from reference gene primer amplification. Repertoires were generated with immunoSEQ multiplex PCR, while TCRdb's copy carries only in-frame clones and drops some. From that table come the V and J calls and clone size; the DNA was used to work out D and trimming. The sample holds 54,000 or so clones, 80% to 90% seen once. The V gene is TRBV18, the J gene TRBJ1-2, with 10 bases lining up with TRBD1. The sequenced sample was peripheral blood. The TCR originated in a man aged 45-60 years with active COVID-19. This CDR3 reads CASSPLQPSGTGVNYGYTF. CDR3 nucleotides: TGTGCCAGCTCACCACTACAACCTTCCGGGACAGGGGTAAACTATGGCTACACCTTC.